This TCR beta chain was recovered during a study of response to subunit inactivated influenza vaccine. Via MiXCR, TCRdb re-called the RT-PCR reads, giving one row per CDR3 protein. This repertoire shows roughly 570,000 distinct CDR3 sequences, under 15% found once; its top ten account for less than 15%. The CDR3 totals 14 residues. CDR1 SGHRS and CDR2 YFSETQ come from the germline V gene. V lost 0 bases, J lost 5 bases, and 11 bases lay in between. The table lists this clonotype with a few counts. The antigen is undetermined. Study results and limitations: It was suggested by the authors that few new T cells are recruited by each seasonal influenza vaccination.

The chain employs TRBV5-1 and TRBJ2-5; D not resolved. The receptor was isolated from a man between 50 and 59 years old who received an inactivated influenza vaccine. Source: PBMCs from blood, taken 35 to 45 days after vaccination. The CDR3 DNA reads as TGCGCCAGCAGCTTGGTGGGCAGTGCGGAGACCCAGTACTTC. Translation: CASSLVGSAETQYF.